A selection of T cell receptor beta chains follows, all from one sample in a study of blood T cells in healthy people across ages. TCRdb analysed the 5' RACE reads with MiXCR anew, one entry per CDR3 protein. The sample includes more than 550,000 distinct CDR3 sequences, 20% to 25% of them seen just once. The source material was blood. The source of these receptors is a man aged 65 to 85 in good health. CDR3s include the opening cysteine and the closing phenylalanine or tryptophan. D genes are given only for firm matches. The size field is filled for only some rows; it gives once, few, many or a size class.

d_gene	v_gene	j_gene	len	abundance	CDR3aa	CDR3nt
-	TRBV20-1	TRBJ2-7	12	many	CSASGQSYEQYF	TGCAGTGCCTCGGGACAATCCTACGAGCAGTACTTC
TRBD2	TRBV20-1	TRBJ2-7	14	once	CSAPQAGGSYEQYF	TGCAGTGCTCCCCAAGCGGGGGGATCCTACGAGCAGTACTTC
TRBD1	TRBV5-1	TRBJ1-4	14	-	CASSTGELNEKLFF	TGCGCCAGCAGCACAGGGGAGTTGAATGAAAAACTGTTTTTT
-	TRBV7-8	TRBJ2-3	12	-	CASSHLPDTQYF	TGTGCCAGCAGCCACCTTCCGGATACGCAGTATTTT
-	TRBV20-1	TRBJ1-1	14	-	CSARTNLGLQLTFF	TGCAGTGCTAGAACCAACCTCGGACTGCAACTGACTTTCTTT
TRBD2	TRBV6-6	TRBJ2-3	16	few	CASSYPTSGGTDTQYF	TGTGCCAGCAGTTATCCGACTAGCGGGGGCACAGATACGCAGTATTTT
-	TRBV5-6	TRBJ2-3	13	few	CASSFSMSGTQYF	TGTGCCAGCAGCTTTAGTATGTCGGGTACGCAGTATTTT
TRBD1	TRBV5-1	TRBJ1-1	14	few	CASRTGPENTEAFF	TGCGCCAGCAGGACAGGGCCGGAGAACACTGAAGCTTTCTTT
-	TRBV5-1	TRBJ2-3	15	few	CASSFGGDGTDTQYF	TGCGCCAGCAGCTTCGGGGGCGACGGCACAGATACGCAGTATTTT
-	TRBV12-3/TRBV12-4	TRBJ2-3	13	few	CATRRSGTDTQYF	TGTGCCACCCGTCGGTCGGGCACAGATACGCAGTATTTT
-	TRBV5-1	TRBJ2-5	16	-	CASSLELGIIQETQYF	TGCGCCAGCAGCTTGGAGTTAGGGATAATCCAAGAGACCCAGTACTTC
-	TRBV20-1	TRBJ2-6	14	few	CSAGGGSGANVLTF	TGCAGTGCTGGAGGGGGCTCTGGGGCCAACGTCCTGACTTTC
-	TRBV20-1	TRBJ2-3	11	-	CSAAERDTQYF	TGCAGTGCTGCAGAGAGGGATACGCAGTATTTT
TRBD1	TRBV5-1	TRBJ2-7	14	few	CASSLKGGIAEQYF	TGCGCCAGCAGCTTGAAAGGGGGCATCGCCGAGCAGTACTTC
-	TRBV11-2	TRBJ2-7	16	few	CASSLGFVSGNSEQYF	TGTGCCAGCAGCTTAGGGTTCGTTAGCGGAAACTCGGAGCAGTACTTC
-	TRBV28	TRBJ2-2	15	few	CASRRWGGNTGEPFF	TGTGCCAGCAGGAGGTGGGGGGGCAATACCGGGGAGCCGTTTTTT
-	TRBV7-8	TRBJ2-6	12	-	CASSRQANVLTF	TGTGCCAGCAGCCGCCAAGCCAACGTCCTGACTTTC
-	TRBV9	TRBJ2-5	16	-	CASSESQRRTQETQYF	TGTGCCAGCAGCGAATCCCAGCGGCGGACCCAAGAGACCCAGTACTTC
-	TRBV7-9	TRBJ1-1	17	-	CASSLGGPQGRNTEAFF	TGTGCCAGCAGCTTGGGGGGCCCTCAAGGACGGAACACTGAAGCTTTCTTT
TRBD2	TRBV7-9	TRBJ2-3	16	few	CASSLGLGTTTDTQYF	TGTGCCAGCAGCTTAGGGCTCGGGACTACCACAGATACGCAGTATTTT
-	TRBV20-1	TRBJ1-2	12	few	CSARRENYGYTF	TGCAGTGCTAGAAGGGAAAACTATGGCTACACCTTC
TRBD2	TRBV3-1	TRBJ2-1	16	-	CASSQPGTSGVHEQFF	TGTGCCAGCAGCCAACCCGGGACTAGCGGGGTGCATGAGCAGTTCTTC
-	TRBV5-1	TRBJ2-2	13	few	CASGAERPAELFF	TGCGCCAGCGGGGCCGAGCGGCCAGCGGAGCTGTTTTTT
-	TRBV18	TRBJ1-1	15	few	CASSYRDTRGGEAFF	TGTGCCAGCTCGTACCGGGACACCCGGGGGGGTGAAGCTTTCTTT
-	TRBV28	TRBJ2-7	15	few	CASSSAGTLTYEQYF	TGTGCCAGCAGTTCCGCCGGGACCCTCACCTACGAGCAGTACTTC
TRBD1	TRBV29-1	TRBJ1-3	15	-	CSHGGDSLSGNTIYF	TGCAGCCATGGGGGGGACAGTTTGTCTGGAAACACCATATATTTT
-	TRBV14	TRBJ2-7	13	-	CASSLRQYSEQYF	TGTGCCAGCAGCCTCCGACAGTATTCCGAGCAGTACTTC
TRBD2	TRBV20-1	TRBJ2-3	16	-	CSATSPGLAGTDTQYF	TGCAGTGCCACTTCTCCGGGACTAGCGGGTACAGATACGCAGTATTTT
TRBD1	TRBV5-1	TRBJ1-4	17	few	CASSAHLPGQGSEKLFF	TGCGCCAGCAGCGCACATCTTCCGGGACAGGGGAGTGAAAAACTGTTTTTT
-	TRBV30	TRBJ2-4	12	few	CAWSPDYRIQYF	TGTGCCTGGAGTCCCGACTACCGGATTCAGTACTTC
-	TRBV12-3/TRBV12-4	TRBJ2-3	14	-	CASSPLSSTDMQYF	TGTGCCAGCTCCCCGCTCTCGAGCACAGATATGCAGTATTTT
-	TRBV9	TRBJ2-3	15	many	CASSVGLELTDTQYF	TGTGCCAGCAGCGTAGGACTCGAACTCACAGATACGCAGTATTTT
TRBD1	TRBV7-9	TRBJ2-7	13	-	CASSSGQVYEQYF	TGTGCCAGCAGCTCGGGACAGGTATACGAGCAGTACTTC
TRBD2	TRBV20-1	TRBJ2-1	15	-	CSARRGLAADNEQFF	TGCAGTGCTAGGCGCGGACTAGCGGCAGACAATGAGCAGTTCTTC
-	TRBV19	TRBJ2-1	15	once	CASSRVRVVNNEQFF	TGTGCCAGTTCCAGGGTTAGGGTAGTCAACAATGAGCAGTTCTTC
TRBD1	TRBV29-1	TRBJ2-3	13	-	CSTGQVVTDTQYF	TGCAGCACCGGACAGGTGGTCACAGATACGCAGTATTTT
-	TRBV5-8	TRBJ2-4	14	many	CASSFGGTKNIQYF	TGTGCCAGCAGCTTTGGGGGAACCAAAAACATTCAGTACTTC
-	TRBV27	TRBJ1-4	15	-	CASSLRSGLSEKLFF	TGTGCCAGCAGTTTAAGGTCCGGTCTTAGTGAAAAACTGTTTTTT
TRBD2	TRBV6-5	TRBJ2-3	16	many	CASSPGLAGYTDTQYF	TGTGCCAGCAGTCCGGGACTAGCGGGATACACAGATACGCAGTATTTT
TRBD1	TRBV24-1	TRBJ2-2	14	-	CATGTVKATGELFF	TGTGCCACCGGGACAGTGAAAGCCACCGGGGAGCTGTTTTTT
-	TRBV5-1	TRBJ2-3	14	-	CASKITDDRDTQYF	TGCGCCAGCAAGATAACTGACGATAGGGATACGCAGTATTTT
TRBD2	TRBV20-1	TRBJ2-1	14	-	CSASPSGGAREQFF	TGCAGTGCCAGCCCTAGCGGGGGGGCCCGGGAGCAGTTCTTC
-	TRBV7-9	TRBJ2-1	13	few	CASSLNDLNEQFF	TGTGCCAGCAGCTTAAACGACTTGAATGAGCAGTTCTTC
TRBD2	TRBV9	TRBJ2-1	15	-	CASSKLAGIDNEQFF	TGTGCCAGCAGCAAACTAGCGGGGATAGACAATGAGCAGTTCTTC
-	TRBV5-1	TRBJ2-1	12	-	CASSLVHNEQSF	TGCGCCAGCAGCCTAGTTCACAATGAGCAGTCCTTC
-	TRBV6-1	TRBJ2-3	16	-	CASSDPRDWGSDTQYF	TGTGCCAGCAGCGACCCTAGGGACTGGGGTTCAGATACGCAGTATTTT
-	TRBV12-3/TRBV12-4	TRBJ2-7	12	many	CASSLSRVEQYF	TGTGCCAGCAGTTTATCAAGGGTCGAGCAGTACTTC
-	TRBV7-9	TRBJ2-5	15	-	CASSIAKRNKETQYF	TGTGCCAGCAGCATAGCTAAAAGAAATAAAGAGACCCAGTACTTC
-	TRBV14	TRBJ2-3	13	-	CASSVLGTDTQYF	TGTGCCAGCAGCGTACTAGGGACAGATACGCAGTATTTT
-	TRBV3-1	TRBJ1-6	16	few	CASSQGSGQNNSPLHF	TGTGCCAGCAGCCAAGGGTCGGGACAAAACAATTCACCCCTCCACTTT
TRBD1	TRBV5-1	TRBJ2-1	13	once	CASSPGTGLEQFF	TGCGCCAGCAGCCCAGGGACAGGGTTAGAGCAGTTCTTC
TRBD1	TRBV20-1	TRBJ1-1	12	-	CRGGQGNTEAFF	TGCAGGGGAGGACAGGGAAACACTGAAGCTTTCTTT
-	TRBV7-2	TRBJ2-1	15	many	CASSPLAASYNEQFF	TGTGCCAGCAGCCCCTTAGCGGCGTCCTACAATGAGCAGTTCTTC
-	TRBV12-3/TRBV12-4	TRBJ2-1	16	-	CASSSPLGGGDNEQFF	TGTGCCAGCAGTTCGCCCCTAGGGGGGGGTGACAATGAGCAGTTCTTC
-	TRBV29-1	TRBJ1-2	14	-	CSAVRTAGNYGYTF	TGCAGCGCTGTCCGGACTGCCGGTAACTATGGCTACACCTTC
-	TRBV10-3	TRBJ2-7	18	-	CAISESPSTRSANYEQYF	TGTGCCATCAGTGAGTCCCCTTCTACTAGATCGGCCAACTACGAGCAGTACTTC
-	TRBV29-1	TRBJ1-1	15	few	CSVGTQEALSTEAFF	TGCAGCGTTGGGACCCAGGAAGCCCTCAGCACTGAAGCTTTCTTT
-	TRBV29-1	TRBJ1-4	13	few	CSVEDPLKTGLFF	TGCAGCGTTGAAGATCCCCTCAAAACCGGCCTGTTTTTT
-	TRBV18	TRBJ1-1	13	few	CASGDKLNTEAFF	TGTGCCAGCGGGGACAAACTTAACACTGAAGCTTTCTTT
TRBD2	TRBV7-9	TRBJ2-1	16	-	CASTPTGGSPYNEQFF	TGTGCCAGCACCCCTACTGGCGGGAGTCCCTACAATGAGCAGTTCTTC